The present T cell receptor (beta chain) was sequenced within a study of blood T cell repertoires in COVID-19. On the study more broadly: The study drew acute and convalescent COVID-19 samples from the United States, Italy and Spain. T cells, B-cell-depleted T cells, or PBMCs supplied cDNA or gDNA.

The authors' processing: Amplification from reference gene primers served as the basis for estimated nucleated cell counts. Assay used: immunoSEQ multiplex PCR; TCRdb lists only in-frame clones, some missing. V and J calls and clone size are as listed in that table; D and trimming were resolved from the DNA. The sample records about 260,000 clones, about 90% being singletons. V was pared by 4 bases and J by 2 bases, with 7 bases between. CDR3 length: 12 residues. CDR1 and CDR2 (germline): SGHKS, YYEKEE (reference sequence). The sample was peripheral blood. The V gene is TRBV5-5, the J gene TRBJ2-7; weak D call: TRBD2 (5 bases). This receptor was obtained from a middle-aged woman who had recovered from COVID-19. The CDR3 DNA sequence: TGTGCCAGCAGCGCCGGGGCCTACGAGCAGTACTTC. This codes for CASSAGAYEQYF.